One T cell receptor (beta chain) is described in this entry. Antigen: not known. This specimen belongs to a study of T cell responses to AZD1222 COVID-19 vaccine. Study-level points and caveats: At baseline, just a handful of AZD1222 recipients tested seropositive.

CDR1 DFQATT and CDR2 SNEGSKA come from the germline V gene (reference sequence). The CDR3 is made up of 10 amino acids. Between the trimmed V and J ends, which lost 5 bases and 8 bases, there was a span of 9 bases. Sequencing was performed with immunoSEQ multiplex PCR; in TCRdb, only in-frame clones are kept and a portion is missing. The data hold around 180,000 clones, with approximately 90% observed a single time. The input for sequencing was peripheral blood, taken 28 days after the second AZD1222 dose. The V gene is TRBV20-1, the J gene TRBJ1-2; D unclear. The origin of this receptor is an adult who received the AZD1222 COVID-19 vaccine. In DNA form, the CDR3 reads TGCAGTGCTGAATCAAACGGCTACACCTTC. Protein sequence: CSAESNGYTF.